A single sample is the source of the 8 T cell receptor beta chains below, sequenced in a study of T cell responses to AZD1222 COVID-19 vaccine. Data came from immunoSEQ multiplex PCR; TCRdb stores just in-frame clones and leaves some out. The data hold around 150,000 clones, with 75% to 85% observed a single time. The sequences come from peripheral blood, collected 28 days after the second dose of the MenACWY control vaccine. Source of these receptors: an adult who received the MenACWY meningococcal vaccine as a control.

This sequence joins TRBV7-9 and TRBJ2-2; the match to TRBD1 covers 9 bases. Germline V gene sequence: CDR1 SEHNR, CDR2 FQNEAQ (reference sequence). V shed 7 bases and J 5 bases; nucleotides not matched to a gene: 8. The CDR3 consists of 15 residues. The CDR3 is CASMPGQGRTGELFF. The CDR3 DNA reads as TGTGCCAGCATGCCGGGACAGGGAAGAACCGGGGAGCTGTTTTTT.

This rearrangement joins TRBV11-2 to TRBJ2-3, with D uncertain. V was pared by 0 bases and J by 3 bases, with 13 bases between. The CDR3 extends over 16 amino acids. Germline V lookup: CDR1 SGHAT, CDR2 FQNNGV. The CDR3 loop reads CASSLDRPRATDTQYF. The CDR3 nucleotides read TGTGCCAGCAGCTTAGACCGCCCTAGGGCAACAGATACGCAGTATTTT. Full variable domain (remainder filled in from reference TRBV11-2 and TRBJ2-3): EAGVAQSPRYKIIEKRQSVAFWCNPISGHATLYWYQQILGQGPKLLIQFQNNGVVDDSQLPKDRFSAERLKGVDSTLKIQPAKLEDSAVYLCASSLDRPRATDTQYFGPGTRLTVL.

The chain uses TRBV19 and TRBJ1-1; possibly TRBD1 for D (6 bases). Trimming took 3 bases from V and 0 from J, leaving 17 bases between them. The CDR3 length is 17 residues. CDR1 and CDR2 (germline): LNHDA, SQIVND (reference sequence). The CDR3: CASSIQGLQGLNTEAFF. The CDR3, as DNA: TGTGCCAGTAGTATCCAGGGACTTCAGGGGCTGAACACTGAAGCTTTCTTT.

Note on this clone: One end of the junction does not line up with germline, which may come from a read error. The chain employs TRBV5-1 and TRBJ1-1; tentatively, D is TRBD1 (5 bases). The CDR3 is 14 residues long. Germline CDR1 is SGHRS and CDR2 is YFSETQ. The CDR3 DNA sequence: TGCGCCAGCAGTTTGGGACCCGCCAACACTGAAGCTTTCTTT. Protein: CASSLGPANTEAFF.

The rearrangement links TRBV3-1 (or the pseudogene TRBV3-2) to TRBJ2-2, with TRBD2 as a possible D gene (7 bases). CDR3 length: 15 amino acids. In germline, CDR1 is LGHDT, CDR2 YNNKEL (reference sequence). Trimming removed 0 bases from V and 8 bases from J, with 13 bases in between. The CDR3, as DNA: TGTGCCAGCAGCCAAGATCCGGGGGGCGGTGGGGAGCTGTTTTTT. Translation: CASSQDPGGGGELFF.

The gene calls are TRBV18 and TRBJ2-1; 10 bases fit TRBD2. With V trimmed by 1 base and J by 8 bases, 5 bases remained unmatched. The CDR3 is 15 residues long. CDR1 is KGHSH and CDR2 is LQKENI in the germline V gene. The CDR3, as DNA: TGTGCCAGCTCACCACTAGCGGGAGGAGGTCATGAGCAGTTCTTC. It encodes CASSPLAGGGHEQFF.

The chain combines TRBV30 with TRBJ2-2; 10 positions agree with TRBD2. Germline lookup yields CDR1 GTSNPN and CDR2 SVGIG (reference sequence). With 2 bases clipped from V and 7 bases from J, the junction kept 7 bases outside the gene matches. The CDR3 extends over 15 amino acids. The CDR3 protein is CAWSLSGRADGELFF. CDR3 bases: TGTGCCTGGAGTCTAAGCGGGAGGGCCGACGGGGAGCTGTTTTTT.

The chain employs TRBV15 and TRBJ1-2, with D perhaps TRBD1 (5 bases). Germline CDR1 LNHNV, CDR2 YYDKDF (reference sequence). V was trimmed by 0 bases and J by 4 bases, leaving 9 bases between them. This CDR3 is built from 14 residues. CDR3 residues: CATSRDFRGYGYTF. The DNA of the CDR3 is TGTGCCACCAGCAGAGATTTTAGGGGCTATGGCTACACCTTC.